The next 16 T cell receptor beta chains were all read from a single sample in a study of cytomegalovirus exposure and HLA in healthy donors. PCR was performed using 60 Vbeta and 13 Jbeta primers. Data came from immunoSEQ multiplex PCR; TCRdb stores just in-frame clones and leaves some out. Of 120,000 to 150,000 clones listed, less than 9.5% were seen once; the top ten hold less than 2%. Material for sequencing was PBMCs. The receptors shown here come from a male donor in good health and CMV-seronegative.

The CDR3 loop is CASSLTGAPYGYTF. In nucleotides, the CDR3 is TGTGCCAGCAGCTTGACAGGGGCCCCTTATGGCTACACCTTC. This chain joins TRBV7-3 and TRBJ1-2; 8 nucleotides line up with TRBD1. CDR1 and CDR2 from the germline V gene are SGHTA and FQGTGA. CDR3 length equals 14 residues. V lost 3 bases and J lost 5; bases outside the gene matches: 5.

This clone was seen a few times. The rearrangement links TRBV5-6 to TRBJ2-3; D might be TRBD1 (6 bases). Deletions cut 0 bases from V and 5 bases from J, with 7 bases between. Germline values: CDR1 SGHDT, CDR2 YYEEEE. The CDR3 loop spans 13 amino acids. The CDR3 DNA reads as TGTGCCAGCAGCTTGGGGGGGCGAGATACGCAGTATTTT. This codes for CASSLGGRDTQYF.

CDR3 region: CASSPDGTGETEAFF. CDR3 DNA: TGCGCCAGCAGCCCTGACGGGACAGGGGAAACTGAAGCTTTCTTT. J is TRBJ1-1 and V is TRBV5-1, with TRBD1 matching 10 bases. CDR1 and CDR2 from the germline V gene are SGHRS and YFSETQ. The CDR3 spans 15 residues. J was trimmed by 5 bases and V by 4 bases; bases with no gene match: 8.

Only a few counts were recorded for this clone. This rearrangement joins TRBV6-5 to TRBJ1-2; D unclear. V shed 2 bases and J shed 8 bases, with 9 bases lying between them. Germline V gives CDR1 MNHEY, CDR2 SVGAGI. CDR3 size: 12 residues. DNA of the CDR3: TGTGCCAGCAGTTACGGGCCCGGAGGCTACACCTTC. Translation gives CASSYGPGGYTF.

This clone was observed a handful of times. The chain is built from TRBV2 and TRBJ2-5, with a tentative D call TRBD2 (7 bases). The CDR3 contains 18 residues. Trimming took 6 bases from V and 3 from J, leaving 26 bases between them. The germline V gene encodes CDR1 SNHLY and CDR2 FYNNEI. CDR3 sequence reads: CASRSIMGRKGGEETQYF. Here the CDR3 DNA reads TGTGCCAGCAGATCGATAATGGGGCGGAAAGGGGGGGAAGAGACCCAGTACTTC. Complete variable domain (other parts from reference TRBV2 and TRBJ2-5): EPEVTQTPSHQVTQMGQEVILRCVPISNHLYFYWYRQILGQKVEFLVSFYNNEISEKSEIFDDQFSVERPDGSNFTLKIRSTKLEDSAMYFCASRSIMGRKGGEETQYFGPGTRLLVL.

The rearrangement joins TRBV5-6 to TRBJ1-1; 7 positions agree with TRBD1. This CDR3 is 15 amino acids long. In germline, CDR1 is SGHDT, CDR2 YYEEEE. The trim removed 3 bases at V and 5 bases at J, leaving 10 bases unmatched. CDR3: CASSSLTTGQTEAFF. The CDR3 DNA reads TGTGCCAGCAGCTCTCTGACGACAGGGCAGACTGAAGCTTTCTTT.

The genes are TRBV29-1 and TRBJ1-1, with 10 bases aligning to TRBD1. Trimming took 4 bases from V and 0 from J; bases not matched to a gene: 5. The CDR3 length is 15 residues. Germline V CDR1 and CDR2: SQVTM, ANQGSEA. CDR3 in amino acids: CSVGRDRGMNTEAFF. The CDR3 DNA follows: TGCAGCGTTGGAAGGGACAGGGGAATGAACACTGAAGCTTTCTTT.

This clone appeared a few times. J is TRBJ1-5 and V is TRBV21-1; the table's D call TRBD1 went unverified against the DNA. TRBV21-1 corresponds to a pseudogene. The CDR3 totals 15 residues. Written as DNA, the CDR3 is TGTGCCAGCAACCCCAGAACAGGGGGCAATCAGCCCCAGCATTTT. This translates into CASNPRTGGNQPQHF.

There are a few counts of this clone. This specimen includes other DNA sequences encoding the same CDR3. CDR3 in DNA: TGTGCCAGCAGACACCGACCTCGCGGGGACGCCTACGAGCAGTACTTC. Its protein product is CASRHRPRGDAYEQYF. The rearrangement links TRBV27 to TRBJ2-7; tentative D call: TRBD2 (6 bases). Germline V gene sequence: CDR1 MNHEY, CDR2 SMNVEV (reference sequence). The CDR3 runs to 16 residues. V was cut by 6 bases and J by 2 bases, with 20 bases left in between.

The rearrangement uses TRBV5-1 and TRBJ2-7; a possible D gene is TRBD2 (7 bases). The germline CDR1 and CDR2 sequences are SGHRS and YFSETQ. The ends were cut back, 4 bases at V and 0 bases at J, with 14 bases in the middle. CDR3 length: 15 residues. The CDR3 here is CASSPGGLPSYEQYF. The CDR3 nucleotides read TGCGCCAGCAGCCCCGGGGGGCTCCCCTCCTACGAGCAGTACTTC.

This clone turned up a few times. The chain joins TRBV5-4 to TRBJ2-1, with a weak D call TRBD1 (6 bases). Germline assignment: CDR1 SGHNT and CDR2 YYREEE (reference sequence). This CDR3 is 14 amino acids long. Trimming took off 2 bases at V and 4 bases at J, with 10 bases between the two ends. The CDR3 is CASSFKDSYNEQFF. The CDR3 DNA sequence: TGTGCCAGCAGCTTTAAGGACAGTTACAATGAGCAGTTCTTC.

A few counts support this clone. This sequence joins TRBV18 and TRBJ1-1; D is possibly TRBD1 (6 bases). Germline CDR1 and CDR2: KGHSH and LQKENI. The CDR3 has 15 residues. V was clipped by 4 bases and J by 6 bases, with 18 bases between them. The CDR3 protein is CASSHREGRGPEAFF. Here the CDR3 DNA reads TGTGCCAGCTCACACCGGGAAGGCAGGGGCCCTGAAGCTTTCTTT.

Comment on this clone: One junction end disagrees with the germline gene, perhaps due to a read error. The V call is TRBV2, the J call TRBJ1-6, with TRBD1 matching over 7 bases. Germline CDR1 reads SNHLY; CDR2 reads FYNNEI. This CDR3 has 16 amino acids. The CDR3 here is CASCDRAKSYNSPLHF. As DNA, the CDR3 is TGTGCCAGCTGTGACAGGGCCAAATCCTATAATTCACCCCTCCACTTT.

V is TRBV4-2 and J is TRBJ2-7; tentative D call: TRBD1 (6 bases). From germline, CDR1 is LGHNA and CDR2 YNFKEQ. V was clipped by 0 bases and J by 4 bases, with 7 bases between them. The CDR3 is 13 amino acids. The DNA for the CDR3 is TGTGCCAGCAGCCAAGAAGGGGGTTACGAGCAGTACTTC. This codes for CASSQEGGYEQYF.

The chain carries TRBV7-6 and TRBJ2-7; 8 nucleotides match TRBD2. V lost 5 bases to trimming and J lost 1 base; unmatched junction nucleotides: 7. Germline V lookup: CDR1 SGHVS, CDR2 FNYEAQ. The CDR3 runs to 15 residues. This chain's CDR3 is CASSEVASGSYEQYF. In DNA form, the CDR3 reads TGTGCCAGCAGCGAGGTGGCTAGCGGGTCCTACGAGCAGTACTTC.

This chain links TRBV4-1 with TRBJ2-1; 9 bases are shared with TRBD2. In germline, CDR1 is MGHRA, CDR2 YSYEKL. The CDR3 runs to 19 residues. The V and J ends lost 4 bases and 9 bases, in that order; junction bases with no gene match: 22. CDR3 bases: TGCGCCAGCAGCCCCGGGATCAACTTAGCGGGAGCGTATAGGGGTGAGCAGTTCTTC. Protein: CASSPGINLAGAYRGEQFF.